The source of this T cell receptor beta chain is a study of shared clonotypes between healthy human individuals. Sequencing used immunoSEQ multiplex PCR; TCRdb keeps in-frame clones, though not all of them. The sample yields millions of clones, about 92% seen once. The germline CDR1 and CDR2 sequences are LNHDA and SQIVND (reference sequence). This CDR3 comprises 15 residues. Trimming pared 4 bases from V and 0 bases from J, leaving 10 bases between. A CD45RA-negative memory subset and a CD45RA+ naive subset were separated from the CD4+ cells. The TCR originated in a man between 18 and 35 years old in good health. Some clones in this sample may be carry-over from other donors' samples. The chain carries TRBV19 and TRBJ2-4; tentative D call: TRBD2 (5 bases). The sequencing sample was made of naive CD4+ T cells from PBMCs. As for subset: CD45RA+ positively selected. DNA for the CDR3: TGTGCCAGTAGTACCCCAGAGGGAGCCAAAAACATTCAGTACTTC. It encodes CASSTPEGAKNIQYF.